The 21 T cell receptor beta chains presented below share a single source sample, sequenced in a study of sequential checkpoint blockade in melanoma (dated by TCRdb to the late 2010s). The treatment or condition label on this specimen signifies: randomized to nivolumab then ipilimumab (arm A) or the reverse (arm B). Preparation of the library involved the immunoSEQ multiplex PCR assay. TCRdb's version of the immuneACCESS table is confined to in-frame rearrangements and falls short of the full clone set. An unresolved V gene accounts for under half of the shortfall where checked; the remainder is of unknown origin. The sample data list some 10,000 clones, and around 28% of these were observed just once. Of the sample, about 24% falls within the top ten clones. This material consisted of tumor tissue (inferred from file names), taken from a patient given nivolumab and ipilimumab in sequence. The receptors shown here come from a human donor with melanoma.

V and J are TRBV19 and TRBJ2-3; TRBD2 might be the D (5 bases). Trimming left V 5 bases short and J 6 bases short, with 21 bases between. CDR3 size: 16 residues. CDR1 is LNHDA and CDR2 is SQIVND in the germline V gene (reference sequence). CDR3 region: CASSYQEGPPSDTQYF. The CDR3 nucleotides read TGTGCCAGTAGTTACCAAGAGGGCCCACCATCGGATACGCAGTATTTT.

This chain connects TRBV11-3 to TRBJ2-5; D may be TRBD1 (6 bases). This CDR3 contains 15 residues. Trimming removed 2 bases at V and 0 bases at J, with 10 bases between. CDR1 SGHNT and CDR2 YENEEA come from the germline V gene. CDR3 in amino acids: CASSLTGTNQETQYF. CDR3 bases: TGTGCCAGCAGCTTAACCGGGACAAACCAAGAGACCCAGTACTTC.

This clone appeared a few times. The CDR3 DNA follows: TGTGCCAGCAGTACCACAGGGATAATAGTGGAGACCCAGTACTTC. Translated, it gives CASSTTGIIVETQYF. The V gene is TRBV11-3, the J gene TRBJ2-5, with D possibly being TRBD1 (6 bases). Germline V lookup: CDR1 SGHNT, CDR2 YENEEA. V was trimmed by 6 bases and J by 5 bases, leaving 19 bases between them. The CDR3 runs 15 residues.

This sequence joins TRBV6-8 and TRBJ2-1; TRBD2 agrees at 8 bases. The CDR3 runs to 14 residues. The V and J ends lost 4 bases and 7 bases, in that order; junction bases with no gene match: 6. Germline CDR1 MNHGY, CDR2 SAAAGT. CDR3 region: CASSSRGGRNEQFF. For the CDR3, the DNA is TGTGCCAGCAGTTCTCGGGGGGGCAGGAATGAGCAGTTCTTC.

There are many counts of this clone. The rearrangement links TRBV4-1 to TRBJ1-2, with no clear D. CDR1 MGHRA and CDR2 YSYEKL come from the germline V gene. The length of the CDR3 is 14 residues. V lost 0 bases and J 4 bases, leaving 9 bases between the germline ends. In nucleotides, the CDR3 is TGCGCCAGCAGCCAAGATCGGGGAGTCTATGGCTACACCTTC. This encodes CASSQDRGVYGYTF.

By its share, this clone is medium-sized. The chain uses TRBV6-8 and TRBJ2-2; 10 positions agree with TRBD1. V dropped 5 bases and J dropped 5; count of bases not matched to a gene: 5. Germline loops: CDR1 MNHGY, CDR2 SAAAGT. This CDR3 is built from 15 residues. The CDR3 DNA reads TGTGCCAGCAGTACGGACAGGGGGAAAACCGGGGAGCTGTTTTTT. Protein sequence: CASSTDRGKTGELFF.

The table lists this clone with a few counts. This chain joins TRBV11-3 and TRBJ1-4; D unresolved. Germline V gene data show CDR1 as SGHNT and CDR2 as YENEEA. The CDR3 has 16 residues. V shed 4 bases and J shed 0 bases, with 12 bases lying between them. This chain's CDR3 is CASSSHFAATNEKLFF. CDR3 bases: TGTGCCAGCAGCTCCCATTTTGCCGCAACTAATGAAAAACTGTTTTTT.

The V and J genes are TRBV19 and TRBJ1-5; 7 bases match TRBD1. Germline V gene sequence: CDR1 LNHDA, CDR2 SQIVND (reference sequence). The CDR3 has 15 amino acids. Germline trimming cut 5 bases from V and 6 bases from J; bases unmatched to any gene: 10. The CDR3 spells CASSPQTGLFQPQHF. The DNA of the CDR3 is TGTGCCAGTAGTCCCCAGACAGGGCTCTTTCAGCCCCAGCATTTT.

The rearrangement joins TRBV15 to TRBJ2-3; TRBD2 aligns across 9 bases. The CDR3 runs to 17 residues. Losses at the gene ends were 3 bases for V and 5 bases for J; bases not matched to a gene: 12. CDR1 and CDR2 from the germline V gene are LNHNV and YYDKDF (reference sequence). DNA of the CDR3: TGTGCCACCAGCAGCCGCCATAGCGGGGGAATTATAGATACGCAGTATTTT. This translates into CATSSRHSGGIIDTQYF.

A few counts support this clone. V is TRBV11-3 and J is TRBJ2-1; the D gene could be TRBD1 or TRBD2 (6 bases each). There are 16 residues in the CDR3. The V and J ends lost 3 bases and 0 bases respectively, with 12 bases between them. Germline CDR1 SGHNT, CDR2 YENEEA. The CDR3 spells CASSLVGGGSYNEQFF. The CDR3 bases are TGTGCCAGCAGCTTGGTGGGGGGCGGCTCCTACAATGAGCAGTTCTTC.

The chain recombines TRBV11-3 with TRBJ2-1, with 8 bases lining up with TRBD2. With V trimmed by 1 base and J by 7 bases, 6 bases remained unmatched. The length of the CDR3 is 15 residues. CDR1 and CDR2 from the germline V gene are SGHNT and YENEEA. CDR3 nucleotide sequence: TGTGCCAGCAGCTTAGTGGCGGGGGGCCGGAATGAGCAGTTCTTC. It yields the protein CASSLVAGGRNEQFF.

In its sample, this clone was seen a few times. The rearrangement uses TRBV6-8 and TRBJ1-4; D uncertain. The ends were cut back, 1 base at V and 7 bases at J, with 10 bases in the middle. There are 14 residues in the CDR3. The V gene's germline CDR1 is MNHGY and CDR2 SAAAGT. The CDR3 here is CASSYWGSGEKLFF. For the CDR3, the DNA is TGTGCCAGCAGTTACTGGGGATCCGGTGAAAAACTGTTTTTT.

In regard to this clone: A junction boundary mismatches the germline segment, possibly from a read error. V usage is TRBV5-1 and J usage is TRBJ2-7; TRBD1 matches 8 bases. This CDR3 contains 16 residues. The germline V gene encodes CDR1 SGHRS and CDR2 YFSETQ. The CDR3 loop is CASRLGQVSVNYEQYF. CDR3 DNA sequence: TGCGCCAGCAGATTGGGACAGGTTTCAGTCAATTACGAGCAGTACTTC.

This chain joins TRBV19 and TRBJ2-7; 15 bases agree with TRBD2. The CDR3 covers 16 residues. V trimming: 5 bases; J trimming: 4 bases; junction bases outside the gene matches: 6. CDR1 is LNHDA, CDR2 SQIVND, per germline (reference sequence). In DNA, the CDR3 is TGTGCCAGTAGTCGGACTAGCGGGGGGGCCTCGTACGAGCAGTACTTC. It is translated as CASSRTSGGASYEQYF.

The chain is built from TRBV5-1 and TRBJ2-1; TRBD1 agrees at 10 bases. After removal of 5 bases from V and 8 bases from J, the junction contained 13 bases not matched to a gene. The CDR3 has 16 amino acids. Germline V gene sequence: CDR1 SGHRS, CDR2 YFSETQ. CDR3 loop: CASRLFGTGVVDEQFF. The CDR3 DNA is TGCGCCAGCAGGTTATTCGGGACAGGGGTCGTCGATGAGCAGTTCTTC.

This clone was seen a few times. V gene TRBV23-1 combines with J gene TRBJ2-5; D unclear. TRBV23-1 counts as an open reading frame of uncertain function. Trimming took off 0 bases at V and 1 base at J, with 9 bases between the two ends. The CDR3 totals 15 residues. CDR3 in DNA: TGCGCCAGCAGTCAATCGGGCAGGAGCCAAGAGACCCAGTACTTC. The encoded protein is CASSQSGRSQETQYF.

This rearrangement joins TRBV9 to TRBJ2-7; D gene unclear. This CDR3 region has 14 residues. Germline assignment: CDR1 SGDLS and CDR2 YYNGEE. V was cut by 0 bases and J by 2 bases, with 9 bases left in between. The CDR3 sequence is CASSVEASPYEQYF. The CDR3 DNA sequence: TGTGCCAGCAGCGTAGAAGCCAGTCCCTACGAGCAGTACTTC. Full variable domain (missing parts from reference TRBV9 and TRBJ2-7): DSGVTQTPKHLITATGQRVTLRCSPRSGDLSVYWYQQSLDQGLQFLIQYYNGEERAKGNILERFSAQQFPDLHSELNLSSLELGDSALYFCASSVEASPYEQYFGPGTRLTVT.

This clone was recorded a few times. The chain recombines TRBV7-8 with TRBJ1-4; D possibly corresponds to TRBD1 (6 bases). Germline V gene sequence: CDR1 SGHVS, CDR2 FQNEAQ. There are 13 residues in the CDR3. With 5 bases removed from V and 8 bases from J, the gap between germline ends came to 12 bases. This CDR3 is CASSRDTLEKLFF. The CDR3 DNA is TGTGCCAGCAGCCGGGACACACTAGAAAAACTGTTTTTT.

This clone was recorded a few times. CDR3 loop: CASSLGGGYGNTIYF. CDR3 nucleotide sequence: TGTGCCAGCAGCTTGGGCGGGGGATACGGGAACACCATATATTTT. This chain uses TRBV11-3 with TRBJ1-3, with D possibly being TRBD1 (5 bases). There are 15 residues in the CDR3. Per germline, CDR1 SGHNT and CDR2 YENEEA. Trimming removed 3 bases from V and 7 bases from J, with 16 bases in between.

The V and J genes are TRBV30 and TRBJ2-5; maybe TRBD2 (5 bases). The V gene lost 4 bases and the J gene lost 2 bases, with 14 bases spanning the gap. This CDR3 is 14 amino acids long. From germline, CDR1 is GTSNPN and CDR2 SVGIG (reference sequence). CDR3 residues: CAWTSGLAQETQYF. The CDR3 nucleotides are TGTGCCTGGACCTCCGGACTGGCGCAAGAGACCCAGTACTTC.

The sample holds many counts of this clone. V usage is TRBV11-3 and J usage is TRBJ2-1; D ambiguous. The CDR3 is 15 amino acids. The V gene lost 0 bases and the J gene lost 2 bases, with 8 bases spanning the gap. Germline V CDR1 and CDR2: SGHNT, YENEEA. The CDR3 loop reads CASSLEAAPYNEQFF. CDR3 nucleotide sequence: TGTGCCAGCAGCTTAGAAGCAGCCCCCTACAATGAGCAGTTCTTC.